These T cell receptor beta chains were read from a single sample in a study of tumor-infiltrating lymphocytes in localized non-small cell lung cancer. Data came from immunoSEQ multiplex PCR; TCRdb stores just in-frame clones and leaves some out. The sample includes some 8,400 clones, 79% seen only once; the top ten take about 13%. Material: uninvolved lung tissue not adjacent to the tumor. The receptors come from a human donor with non-small cell lung cancer. CDR3s include the opening cysteine and the closing phenylalanine or tryptophan. A D gene is named only where the DNA matches it firmly. Part of the rows lack a size; the others show once, few, many or a class for expanded clones.

clone_size j_call d_call v_call cdr3_aa cdr3_nt
. TRBJ2-5 . TRBV5-1 CASSPQGSVETQYF TGCGCCAGCAGCCCTCAAGGGTCTGTAGAGACCCAGTACTTC
. TRBJ1-4 . TRBV2 CASSEVESGEKLFF TGTGCCAGCAGTGAAGTTGAAAGCGGTGAAAAACTGTTTTTT
. TRBJ1-2 . TRBV11-2 CASSLDGGDYGYTF TGTGCCAGCAGCTTGGACGGGGGGGACTATGGCTACACCTTC
. TRBJ2-7 TRBD2 TRBV28 CATYPGTSGRGKYF TGTGCCACCTACCCCGGGACTAGCGGGAGAGGGAAGTACTTC
. TRBJ2-5 . TRBV15 CATSRGGPGGETQYF TGTGCCACCAGCAGAGGGGGACCAGGGGGGGAGACCCAGTACTTC
. TRBJ1-2 TRBD1 TRBV9 CASSPRDRGNYGYTF TGTGCCAGCAGCCCCCGGGACAGGGGGAACTATGGCTACACCTTC
. TRBJ1-1 TRBD1 TRBV5-4 CASSAGQRPEAFF TGTGCCAGCAGCGCGGGACAGCGGCCTGAAGCTTTCTTT
. TRBJ2-3 . TRBV7-3 CASSFDRRKDTQYF TGTGCCAGCAGCTTCGACCGGCGGAAAGATACGCAGTATTTT
once TRBJ2-2 . TRBV6-6 CASSVANTGELFF TGTGCCTCCTCCGTCGCGAACACCGGGGAGCTGTTTTTT
. TRBJ1-6 . TRBV27 CASSLGGSSPLHF TGTGCCAGCAGTTTGGGGGGATCTTCACCCCTCCACTTT
. TRBJ1-2 TRBD1 TRBV28 CASSVDRGRVSNYGYTF TGTGCCAGCAGTGTCGACAGGGGGCGCGTCTCTAACTATGGCTACACCTTC
few TRBJ1-4 TRBD1 TRBV28 CASSYLFRQGGDEKLFF TGTGCCAGCAGTTACCTCTTCCGACAGGGTGGAGATGAAAAACTGTTTTTT
. TRBJ2-6 TRBD1 TRBV28 CASSRTGGPGANVLTF TGTGCCAGCAGCCGGACAGGGGGCCCTGGGGCCAACGTCCTGACTTTC
. TRBJ1-5 . TRBV7-9 CARGSASGPQHF TGTGCCAGGGGAAGCGCCTCGGGACCCCAGCATTTT
. TRBJ1-2 . TRBV6-1 CASTSDNYGYTF TGTGCCAGCACATCGGACAACTATGGCTACACCTTC
. TRBJ1-2 TRBD1 TRBV28 CASSQATGVYGYTF TGTGCCAGCAGTCAAGCAACAGGGGTCTATGGCTACACCTTC
. TRBJ2-1 TRBD2 TRBV11-1 CASSLGLAVGNEQFF TGTGCCAGCAGCCTGGGACTAGCGGTAGGAAATGAGCAGTTCTTC
. TRBJ1-2 . TRBV15 CATSRPPNYGYTF TGTGCCACCAGCAGACCGCCCAACTATGGCTACACCTTC
. TRBJ2-1 TRBD1 TRBV5-4 CASSRDRVSYNEQFF TGTGCCAGCAGCCGAGACAGGGTATCCTACAATGAGCAGTTCTTC
. TRBJ1-4 . TRBV27 CASRGESNEKLFF TGTGCCAGCAGGGGGGAGTCTAATGAAAAACTGTTTTTT
. TRBJ1-1 . TRBV2 CASSDRGPEAFF TGTGCCAGCAGTGACAGAGGGCCTGAAGCTTTCTTT
. TRBJ2-7 . TRBV2 CASRMDSGTSSGRQYF TGTGCCAGCAGAATGGATTCCGGGACTTCCTCAGGGAGGCAGTACTTC
. TRBJ2-7 . TRBV5-1 CASSLGQNSYEQYF TGCGCCAGCAGCTTGGGTCAGAACTCCTACGAGCAGTACTTC
. TRBJ2-7 TRBD1 TRBV6-5 CATGNRGGEQYF TGTGCCACTGGGAACAGGGGCGGCGAGCAGTACTTC
. TRBJ2-5 TRBD1 TRBV9 CASSRQGFETQYF TGTGCCAGCAGTCGACAGGGTTTTGAGACCCAGTACTTC
. TRBJ1-5 . TRBV4-1 CASSQGMWEQPQHF TGCGCCAGCAGCCAAGGGATGTGGGAGCAGCCCCAGCATTTT
few TRBJ1-2 . TRBV28 CASSFIGTPRDYGYTF TGTGCCAGCAGTTTTATAGGGACACCTAGGGACTATGGCTACACCTTC
. TRBJ2-7 . TRBV20-1 CSATSNEQYF TGCAGTGCTACGTCTAACGAGCAGTACTTC
medium-sized TRBJ2-1 TRBD2 TRBV2 CASTGTSGRSEQFF TGTGCCAGCACTGGGACTAGCGGGAGGAGTGAGCAGTTCTTC